These 9 T cell receptor beta chains were all obtained from the same sample, sequenced in a study of T cell responses to AZD1222 COVID-19 vaccine. TCRdb's copy holds only in-frame clones and misses some; the assay was immunoSEQ multiplex PCR. The sample carries nearly 90,000 clones, 70% to 90% recorded once. The specimen comprised peripheral blood, sampled on day 0 of MenACWY control vaccination. All receptors come from an adult in good health.

The gene calls are TRBV30 and TRBJ1-2; D possibly corresponds to TRBD1 (6 bases). The ends were cut back, 0 bases at V and 8 bases at J, with 22 bases in the middle. Germline CDR1 and CDR2: GTSNPN and SVGIG (reference sequence). CDR3 size: 16 residues. The chain's CDR3 is CAWSVQGPRGVSGYTF. The CDR3 DNA sequence: TGTGCCTGGAGTGTTCAGGGGCCCCGGGGCGTGAGCGGCTACACCTTC.

The chain carries TRBV6-5 and TRBJ2-5, with 9 bases lining up with TRBD2. This CDR3 comprises 13 residues. V trimming: 8 bases; J trimming: 8 bases; junction bases outside the gene matches: 9. Germline V gives CDR1 MNHEY, CDR2 SVGAGI. The CDR3 region has the DNA TGTGCCAGCCGGGGACTAGCCACAGGTACCCAGTACTTC. Translated, it gives CASRGLATGTQYF.

This rearrangement joins TRBV9 to TRBJ1-2, with 7 bases aligning to TRBD1. There are 14 residues in the CDR3. Germline CDR1 SGDLS, CDR2 YYNGEE. The ends lost 7 bases at V and 7 bases at J; junction bases unmatched: 13. CDR3 region: CASRSIQGSAGYTF. The CDR3 bases are TGTGCCAGCCGGTCGATACAGGGGTCCGCTGGCTACACCTTC.

The chain uses TRBV30 and TRBJ2-4, with D perhaps being TRBD1 or TRBD2 (5 bases each). Trimming removed 5 bases at V and 4 bases at J, with 12 bases between. This CDR3 has 13 residues. CDR1 is GTSNPN and CDR2 is SVGIG in the germline V gene (reference sequence). The DNA of the CDR3 is TGTGCCTGGGGAGAGGGGCATAAAAACATTCAGTACTTC. This sequence encodes CAWGEGHKNIQYF.

V usage is TRBV5-6 and J usage is TRBJ2-1; 8 positions match TRBD1. V was pared by 6 bases and J by 7 bases, with 15 bases of the junction left unmatched. The CDR3 is made up of 16 amino acids. CDR1 is SGHDT and CDR2 is YYEEEE in the germline V gene. DNA for the CDR3: TGTGCCAGCATCGGAGAGGGGACAGGACTAAGAAATGAGCAGTTCTTC. Protein: CASIGEGTGLRNEQFF.

The V call is TRBV6-2 or TRBV6-3, the J call TRBJ2-1; 12 bases agree with TRBD2. Trimming cost V 5 bases and J 7 bases; bases outside gene matches: 9. The CDR3 loop spans 16 amino acids. Germline V lookup: CDR1 MNHEY, CDR2 SVGEGT. The CDR3 sequence is CASSTPSGGAKNEQFF. The CDR3 DNA follows: TGTGCCAGCAGTACTCCTAGCGGGGGGGCGAAGAATGAGCAGTTCTTC.

V usage is TRBV3-1 (or the pseudogene TRBV3-2) and J usage is TRBJ1-2; the D gene is possibly TRBD1 (5 bases). V was shortened by 5 bases and J by 8 bases, with 12 bases between the two germline ends. The CDR3 has 12 amino acids. Germline-derived CDR1 and CDR2 are LGHDT and YNNKEL (reference sequence). CDR3 nucleotides: TGTGCCAGCAGCTTCCACGGGGGGGGCTACACCTTC. This encodes CASSFHGGGYTF.

The rearrangement joins TRBV29-1 to TRBJ2-5; TRBD1 matches 9 bases. J gave up 7 bases and V 3 bases, and 6 bases lay outside the gene matches. The CDR3 runs 13 residues. The germline V gene encodes CDR1 SQVTM and CDR2 ANQGSEA. CDR3 coding DNA: TGCAGCGTTGAGGGGGACAGGGAAGGGACCCAGTACTTC. Translation: CSVEGDREGTQYF.

The chain uses TRBV3-1 (or the pseudogene TRBV3-2) and TRBJ2-1, with TRBD2 identical over 12 bases. CDR3 length: 16 amino acids. Germline trimming cut 5 bases from V and 2 bases from J; bases unmatched to any gene: 4. Germline V gives CDR1 LGHDT, CDR2 YNNKEL (reference sequence). CDR3 nucleotide sequence: TGTGCCAGCAGCGCTAGCGGGGGGGCGGCCTACAATGAGCAGTTCTTC. Translating gives CASSASGGAAYNEQFF.